The clone carrying this TCR beta chain was seen more than once but under ten times. The antigen remains unidentified. Time point noted: pre-sensitization, week 0. Indicated treatment: therapeutic diphenylcyclopropenone sensitization with weekly scalp DPC. V was pared by 5 bases and J by 4 bases, with 11 bases of the junction left unmatched. From germline, CDR1 is SEHNR and CDR2 FQNEAQ (reference sequence). This CDR3 comprises 15 residues. The entry originates in a study of human T cells and chemical hapten exposure. Study outcomes and limitations: Versus controls, significantly more large CDR3 similarity clusters arose from expanded TCRs.

TCRdb ran MiXCR on the RACE reads and lists one entry per CDR3 protein. The profile shows about 120,000 distinct CDR3 sequences, roughly 13% of them singletons. The genes are TRBV7-9 and TRBJ2-7; 7 bases map to TRBD1. The clonotype comes from a woman between 18 and 30 years old with alopecia areata. Some clones in this sample may be carry-over from other donors' samples. The sequences come from whole blood, collected in connection with sensitization to the hapten diphenylcyclopropenone (DPC). The CDR3 sequence: CASSASGQSSYEQYF. In nucleotides, the CDR3 is TGTGCCAGCAGCGCATCGGGACAGTCCTCGTACGAGCAGTACTTC.